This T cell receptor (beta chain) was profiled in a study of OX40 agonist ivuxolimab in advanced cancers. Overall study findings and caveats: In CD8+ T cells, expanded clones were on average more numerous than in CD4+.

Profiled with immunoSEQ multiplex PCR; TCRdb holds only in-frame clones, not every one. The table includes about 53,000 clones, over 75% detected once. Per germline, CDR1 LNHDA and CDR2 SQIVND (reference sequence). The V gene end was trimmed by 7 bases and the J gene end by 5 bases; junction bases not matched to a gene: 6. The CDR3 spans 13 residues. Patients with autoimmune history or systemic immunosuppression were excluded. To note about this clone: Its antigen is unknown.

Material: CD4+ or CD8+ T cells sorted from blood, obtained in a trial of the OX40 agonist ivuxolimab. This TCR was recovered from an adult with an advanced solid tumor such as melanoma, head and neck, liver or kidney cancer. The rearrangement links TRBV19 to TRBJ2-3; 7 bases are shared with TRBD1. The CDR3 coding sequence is TGTGCCAGTACCACAGGGGCAGAAGATACGCAGTATTTT. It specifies CASTTGAEDTQYF.